These 9 T cell receptor beta chains came from one sample sequenced in a study of T cells in localized non-small cell lung cancer (dated by TCRdb to the early 2020s). The library came from the immunoSEQ multiplex PCR assay. The source is immuneACCESS, and TCRdb retained only in-frame sequences with V and J called. Part of the clones is not carried over; for the studies checked, unresolved V genes explain less than half of this, and the remainder is unexplained. This sample has roughly 35,000 clones in its table, and around nine tenths of those were observed once. The top ten hold roughly 2.5% of the sample. The starting material was peripheral blood, obtained before any cancer treatment. The receptors come from a woman aged 35 to 70 with stage I lung adenocarcinoma.

The chain links TRBV5-8 to TRBJ2-1; D possibly corresponds to TRBD2 (5 bases). CDR3 length: 16 amino acids. Germline V gene data show CDR1 as SGHTS and CDR2 as YDEGEE. With 0 bases removed from V and 0 bases from J, the gap between germline ends came to 10 bases. The CDR3 loop is CASSLGLADSYNEQFF. CDR3 DNA: TGTGCCAGCAGCTTGGGCCTAGCAGACTCCTACAATGAGCAGTTCTTC.

The chain uses TRBV5-6 and TRBJ2-1, with 11 bases lining up with TRBD2. CDR3 length: 18 residues. CDR1 and CDR2 from the germline V gene are SGHDT and YYEEEE. Trimming cost V 1 base and J 7 bases; bases outside gene matches: 13. The CDR3 here is CASSLRGSGRAGENEQFF. CDR3 nucleotide sequence: TGTGCCAGCAGCTTGAGAGGTAGCGGGAGGGCCGGGGAGAATGAGCAGTTCTTC.

The chain couples TRBV30 to TRBJ2-7; no reliable D call. The V end lost 2 bases, the J end lost 4 bases, and 21 bases lay between the germline ends. This CDR3 has 16 amino acids. CDR1 GTSNPN and CDR2 SVGIG come from the germline V gene (reference sequence). CDR3 sequence reads: CAWSPPGASLGYEQYF. Written as DNA, the CDR3 is TGTGCCTGGAGTCCCCCCGGAGCCTCACTCGGGTACGAGCAGTACTTC.

V usage is TRBV7-9 and J usage is TRBJ1-5; D unresolved. The CDR3 covers 12 residues. The germline gives CDR1 SEHNR, CDR2 FQNEAQ (reference sequence). The V end lost 1 base, the J end lost 6 bases, and 4 bases lay between the germline ends. Written as DNA, the CDR3 is TGTGCCAGCAGCTTAGACAGTCAGCCCCAGCATTTT. This sequence encodes CASSLDSQPQHF.

This chain uses TRBV2 with TRBJ1-2; D call uncertain. CDR1 is SNHLY, CDR2 FYNNEI, per germline. The CDR3 consists of 12 residues. Trimming shortened V by 5 bases and J by 6 bases, and 10 bases separated the two germline ends. The CDR3 loop reads CASSLDTHGYTF. The CDR3 DNA follows: TGTGCCAGCAGTCTTGACACCCATGGCTACACCTTC.

The chain combines TRBV6-1 with TRBJ1-5; the D gene is possibly TRBD1 (6 bases). Trimming cost V 0 bases and J 2 bases, with 11 bases left between them. Germline loops: CDR1 MNHNS, CDR2 SASEGT. This CDR3 contains 16 residues. CDR3 region: CASSEARGAGNQPQHF. Written as DNA, the CDR3 is TGTGCCAGCAGTGAAGCTCGGGGGGCTGGCAATCAGCCCCAGCATTTT.

As for this clone: The junction does not match germline at one end; this may be a read error. The genes are TRBV28 and TRBJ2-5; the D gene is possibly TRBD2 (6 bases). Germline V CDR1 and CDR2: MDHEN, SYDVKM. CDR3 length equals 15 residues. The CDR3 coding sequence is TGTACCAGCAGTTCCCTGCCACGGAGGGGAGAGACCCAGTACTTC. It specifies CTSSSLPRRGETQYF.

The gene calls are TRBV2 and TRBJ2-5; 8 positions match TRBD1. CDR1 is SNHLY and CDR2 is FYNNEI in the germline V gene. The trim removed 3 bases at V and 7 bases at J, leaving 10 bases unmatched. This CDR3 spans 15 amino acids. The CDR3 reads CASSERAGGQGTQYF. The CDR3 DNA reads TGTGCCAGCAGTGAGAGGGCAGGGGGCCAGGGGACCCAGTACTTC.

The chain carries TRBV30 and TRBJ1-4; D perhaps matches TRBD1 (5 bases). The ends were cut back, 1 base at V and 0 bases at J, with 9 bases in the middle. Germline V lookup: CDR1 GTSNPN, CDR2 SVGIG (reference sequence). The CDR3 loop spans 15 amino acids. The CDR3 nucleotides read TGTGCCTGGAGTGCTCCACAGGCAACTAATGAAAAACTGTTTTTT. This encodes CAWSAPQATNEKLFF.